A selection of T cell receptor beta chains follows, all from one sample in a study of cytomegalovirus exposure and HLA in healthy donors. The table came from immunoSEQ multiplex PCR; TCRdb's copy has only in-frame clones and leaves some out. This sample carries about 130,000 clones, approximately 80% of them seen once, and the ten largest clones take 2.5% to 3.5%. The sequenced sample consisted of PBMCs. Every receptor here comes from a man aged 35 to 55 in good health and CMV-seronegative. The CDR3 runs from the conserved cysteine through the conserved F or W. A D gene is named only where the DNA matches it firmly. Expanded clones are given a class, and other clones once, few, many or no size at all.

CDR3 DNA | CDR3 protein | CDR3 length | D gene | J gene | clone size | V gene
TGCGCCAGCAGCCAAGGTGACAGATCTAATGAAAAACTGTTTTTT | CASSQGDRSNEKLFF | 15 | NA | TRBJ1-4 | few | TRBV4-3
TGTGCCAGCAGCCCAGGGGTGAACACTGAAGCTTTCTTT | CASSPGVNTEAFF | 13 | NA | TRBJ1-1 | NA | TRBV27
TGTGCCAGCAGTGAGGGCGCAGGGCTGGAAGAGCAGTACTTC | CASSEGAGLEEQYF | 14 | NA | TRBJ2-7 | NA | TRBV6-1
TGTGCCAGCTCAGCAGCTCGGGAGGAAGCTTTCTTT | CASSAAREEAFF | 12 | NA | TRBJ1-1 | few | TRBV18
TGCGCCAGCAGCACCGACCCAGGATCTCAAGAGACCCAGTACTTC | CASSTDPGSQETQYF | 15 | NA | TRBJ2-5 | NA | TRBV5-1
TGTGCCATCAGTGTCGAGGGGGACGAGCAGTACTTC | CAISVEGDEQYF | 12 | NA | TRBJ2-7 | once | TRBV10-3
TGCAGCGACCAGGACAGGGCCTCTGGAAACACCATATATTTT | CSDQDRASGNTIYF | 14 | TRBD1 | TRBJ1-3 | NA | TRBV29-1
TGTGCCAGCAGCTTGTTCAGGGCTGAGGGCTACACCTTC | CASSLFRAEGYTF | 13 | NA | TRBJ1-2 | NA | TRBV5-4
TGTGCCAGTAGTATATGGGGCCAGGGCTCAGGGGATACGCAGTATTTT | CASSIWGQGSGDTQYF | 16 | NA | TRBJ2-3 | NA | TRBV19
TGCGCCAGCAGCCCACAGACAGGGGCAGAAGCTTTCTTT | CASSPQTGAEAFF | 13 | TRBD1 | TRBJ1-1 | NA | TRBV4-3
TGTGCCAGCAGCTTACTGACAGTCTCTATGGGTGCCTATGGCTACACCTTC | CASSLLTVSMGAYGYTF | 17 | NA | TRBJ1-2 | NA | TRBV5-4
TGTGCCGGGGAAAGGGGGACAGCCCAAGAGACCCAGTACTTC | CAGERGTAQETQYF | 14 | TRBD1 | TRBJ2-5 | once | TRBV6-1
TGTGCCACCAGCAGATCGCGAAACAGGGGGTATGGCTACACCTTC | CATSRSRNRGYGYTF | 15 | TRBD1 | TRBJ1-2 | few | TRBV15
TGTGCCAGCAGCACTGGACTGTTCGCGAACACCGGGGAGCTGTTTTTT | CASSTGLFANTGELFF | 16 | NA | TRBJ2-2 | NA | TRBV7-2
TGTGCCACCCAACTTTCAGGGTACCGTGAGCAGTTCTTC | CATQLSGYREQFF | 13 | NA | TRBJ2-1 | NA | TRBV6-1
TGTGCCAGCAGTAAAGCGGGGATATCCTACGAGCAGTACTTC | CASSKAGISYEQYF | 14 | TRBD2 | TRBJ2-7 | NA | TRBV6-5
TGTGCCAGCAGCTTGCAGGGGGACTCTGGCACAGATACGCAGTATTTT | CASSLQGDSGTDTQYF | 16 | NA | TRBJ2-3 | NA | TRBV7-9
TGTGCCAGTATTCCCGGGACAGGGGGCGAGAACACTGAAGCTTTCTTT | CASIPGTGGENTEAFF | 16 | TRBD1 | TRBJ1-1 | NA | TRBV19
TGTGCCTGGATGCGGGGATTAATGAACACTGAAGCTTTCTTT | CAWMRGLMNTEAFF | 14 | NA | TRBJ1-1 | NA | TRBV30
TGTGCCAGCAGTGACGGGAGGGGCGCCTCGGAGACCCAGTACTTC | CASSDGRGASETQYF | 15 | TRBD2 | TRBJ2-5 | NA | TRBV25-1
TGCAGCGCCCGGGGGGCCGGTAGCGGCCTCCAAGAGACCCAGTACTTC | CSARGAGSGLQETQYF | 16 | NA | TRBJ2-5 | NA | TRBV29-1
TGTGCCCAAGGACAGAATAATTCACCCCTCCACTTT | CAQGQNNSPLHF | 12 | NA | TRBJ1-6 | NA | TRBV30
TGTGCCAGCAGCTTAACCTCGACAGGGGAGCTCTACGAGCAGTACTTC | CASSLTSTGELYEQYF | 16 | TRBD1 | TRBJ2-7 | NA | TRBV11-2
TGTGCCAGCAGCTCCGATCTGACTGTACTAGCGGGAGGGAGGGAGACCCAGTACTTC | CASSSDLTVLAGGRETQYF | 19 | TRBD2 | TRBJ2-5 | NA | TRBV5-4
TGTGCCAGCAGCTTATCGTCCTACGAGCAGTACTTC | CASSLSSYEQYF | 12 | NA | TRBJ2-7 | NA | TRBV7-2
TGTGCCTGGGCGTGGGGCGGAAACACCATATATTTT | CAWAWGGNTIYF | 12 | NA | TRBJ1-3 | NA | TRBV30
TGTGCCAGCAGCACCCAGGGGGCAAGCAACACCGGGGAGCTGTTTTTT | CASSTQGASNTGELFF | 16 | TRBD1 | TRBJ2-2 | NA | TRBV7-2
TGTGCCAGCAGCCCCTACAGTAGGGGGACTGAGCAGTTCTTC | CASSPYSRGTEQFF | 14 | NA | TRBJ2-1 | NA | TRBV7-9
TGTGCCAGCAGCTTAGGGGCTAGCGATGAGCAGTTCTTC | CASSLGASDEQFF | 13 | NA | TRBJ2-1 | NA | TRBV11-3
TGTGCCAGCGACCGGGGGGAAGAGACCCAGTACTTC | CASDRGEETQYF | 12 | TRBD2 | TRBJ2-5 | NA | TRBV7-2
TGCGCCAGCAGCTTGGGACTAGCGGGCCATGGGGAGCAGTACTTC | CASSLGLAGHGEQYF | 15 | TRBD2 | TRBJ2-7 | NA | TRBV5-1
TGTGCCAGCAGTGGCGTAAATACGCAGTATTTT | CASSGVNTQYF | 11 | NA | TRBJ2-3 | NA | TRBV2
TGTGCCAGCAGCGTAGCTCAGGTTAGCGAGCAGTACTTC | CASSVAQVSEQYF | 13 | NA | TRBJ2-7 | NA | TRBV9
TGTGCCAGCAGCTCCCATCAGGGGGAGACCCAGTACTTC | CASSSHQGETQYF | 13 | NA | TRBJ2-5 | once | TRBV28
TGTGCCAGCAGTTTAGCGGGAGACAATGAGCAGTTCTTC | CASSLAGDNEQFF | 13 | TRBD2 | TRBJ2-1 | NA | TRBV27
TGTGCCACCACGGGAGGCCCCTACAATGAGCAGTTCTTC | CATTGGPYNEQFF | 13 | TRBD2 | TRBJ2-1 | NA | TRBV2
TGTGCCAGCAGTGAGATGCAGGGGGCGTGGACTGAAGCTTTCTTT | CASSEMQGAWTEAFF | 15 | TRBD1 | TRBJ1-1 | few | TRBV2
TGTGCCAGCAGCTCGGACATCCTGAACACTGAAGCTTTCTTT | CASSSDILNTEAFF | 14 | NA | TRBJ1-1 | NA | TRBV5-4
TGCGCCAGCAGCCAAGGGACAAAGATGAACACTGAAGCTTTCTTT | CASSQGTKMNTEAFF | 15 | NA | TRBJ1-1 | NA | TRBV4-1
TGTGCCAGCAGTGAAGTAAGGGGTAGCACAGATACGCAGTATTTT | CASSEVRGSTDTQYF | 15 | NA | TRBJ2-3 | NA | TRBV6-1
TGTGCCAGCAGCTACGACCCGGGACAGGGCCTAGGGGAGACCCAGTACTTC | CASSYDPGQGLGETQYF | 17 | TRBD1 | TRBJ2-5 | NA | TRBV5-6
TGTGCCAGCTCACCACGTCAGGGGGCTAGGTCCACTGAAGCTTTCTTT | CASSPRQGARSTEAFF | 16 | TRBD1 | TRBJ1-1 | NA | TRBV18